This TCR beta chain is drawn from a study of blood T cell repertoires in COVID-19. Study information: The origin of the acute and convalescent COVID-19 samples was the United States, Italy and Spain. PBMCs, B-cell-depleted T cells, or T cells were the source of the cDNA or gDNA that made up the material.

How the authors handled the data: Estimation of nucleated cell counts relied on the amplification of reference gene primers. Generated by immunoSEQ multiplex PCR, the TCRdb table keeps only in-frame clones and is missing some. V, J and clone size reflect that table, while D and trimming were determined from the DNA. The data hold 200,000 to 300,000 clones, with approximately 86% observed a single time. With 3 bases clipped from V and 2 bases from J, the junction kept 4 bases outside the gene matches. The germline V gene has CDR1 MGHRA and CDR2 YSYEKL. The CDR3 covers 15 residues. This chain uses TRBV4-1 with TRBJ1-1, with TRBD1 matching over 9 bases. Specimen: peripheral blood. This clonotype originated in a man aged 25 to 45 with active or convalescent COVID-19. The CDR3 loop reads CASSQGQGSNTEAFF. The DNA for the CDR3 is TGCGCCAGCAGCCAGGGACAGGGCTCAAACACTGAAGCTTTCTTT.